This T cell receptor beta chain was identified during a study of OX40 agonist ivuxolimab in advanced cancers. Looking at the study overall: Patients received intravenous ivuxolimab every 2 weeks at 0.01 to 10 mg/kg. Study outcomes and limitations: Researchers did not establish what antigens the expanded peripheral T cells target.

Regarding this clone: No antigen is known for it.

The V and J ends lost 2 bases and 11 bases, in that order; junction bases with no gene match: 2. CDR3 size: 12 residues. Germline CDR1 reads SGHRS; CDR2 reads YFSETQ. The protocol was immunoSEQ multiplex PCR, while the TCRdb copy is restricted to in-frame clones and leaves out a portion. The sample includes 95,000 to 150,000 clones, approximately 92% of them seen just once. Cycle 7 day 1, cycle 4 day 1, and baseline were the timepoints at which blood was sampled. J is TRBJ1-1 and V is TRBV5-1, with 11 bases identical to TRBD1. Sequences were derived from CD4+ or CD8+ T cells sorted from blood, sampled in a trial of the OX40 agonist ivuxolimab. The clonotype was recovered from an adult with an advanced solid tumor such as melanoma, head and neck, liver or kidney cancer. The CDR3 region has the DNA TGCGCCAGCAGCTTAGGACAGGGGGCGGCTTTCTTT. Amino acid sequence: CASSLGQGAAFF. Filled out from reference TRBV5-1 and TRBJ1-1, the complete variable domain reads KAGVTQTPRYLIKTRGQQVTLSCSPISGHRSVSWYQQTPGQGLQFLFEYFSETQRNKGNFPGRFSGRQFSNSRSEMNVSTLELGDSALYLCASSLGQGAAFFGQGTRLTVV.